Below are 15 T cell receptor beta chains sequenced from a single sample in a study of blood T cell repertoires in COVID-19. Some clones are missing from TCRdb's copy, which holds only in-frame ones; the method was immunoSEQ multiplex PCR. There are around 150,000 clones in the sample; 81% occur only once, and about 11% lies in the top ten. Material for sequencing was peripheral blood. The source of these receptors is a man aged 60 to 69 with active or convalescent COVID-19.

The rearrangement uses TRBV5-4 and TRBJ2-1, with 11 bases identical to TRBD2. Germline lookup yields CDR1 SGHNT and CDR2 YYREEE (reference sequence). This CDR3 has 17 amino acids. The J segment lost 13 bases and the V segment lost 9 bases, leaving 24 bases of the junction unmatched. CDR3 residues: CATQLGGAPSSGGPQFF. The DNA for the CDR3 is TGTGCCACCCAGCTTGGCGGGGCCCCCTCTAGCGGGGGGCCACAGTTCTTC.

The rearrangement joins TRBV3-1 (or the pseudogene TRBV3-2) to TRBJ1-1, with D perhaps matching TRBD1 (5 bases). The V gene's germline CDR1 is LGHDT and CDR2 YNNKEL (reference sequence). V was trimmed by 4 bases and J by 7 bases, leaving 13 bases between them. The length of the CDR3 is 13 residues. For the CDR3, the DNA is TGTGCCAGCAGCCTCCGAAGGGGAGGTGAAGCTTTCTTT. Protein sequence: CASSLRRGGEAFF.

V is TRBV3-1 (or the pseudogene TRBV3-2) and J is TRBJ1-1; 8 bases are a match to TRBD1. The CDR3 is made up of 15 amino acids. Trimming removed 1 base from V and 5 bases from J; junction bases left unmatched: 6. Per germline, CDR1 LGHDT and CDR2 YNNKEL (reference sequence). CDR3 in amino acids: CASSQGAGGATEAFF. Here the CDR3 DNA reads TGTGCCAGCAGCCAAGGGGCAGGGGGCGCGACTGAAGCTTTCTTT.

This chain joins TRBV14 and TRBJ1-1, with TRBD1 as a possible D gene (6 bases). The CDR3 sequence is 14 residues long. V lost 4 bases and J 4 bases, leaving 13 bases between the germline ends. Germline V gives CDR1 SGHDN, CDR2 FVKESK. For the CDR3, the DNA is TGTGCCAGCAGCCGGGGGACCAGGGGCACTGAAGCTTTCTTT. Translating it yields CASSRGTRGTEAFF.

The V call is TRBV7-3, the J call TRBJ2-7; 9 bases fit TRBD1. The trim removed 4 bases at V and 2 bases at J, leaving 6 bases unmatched. Germline V CDR1 and CDR2: SGHTA, FQGTGA. The CDR3 covers 15 residues. The CDR3 nucleotides read TGTGCCAGCAGCTCCGGACAGGGGCGTACCTACGAGCAGTACTTC. It codes for CASSSGQGRTYEQYF.

The rearrangement uses TRBV4-1 and TRBJ1-1; 10 positions agree with TRBD1. Germline V CDR1 and CDR2: MGHRA, YSYEKL. V was pared by 6 bases and J by 6 bases, with 13 bases of the junction left unmatched. CDR3 length: 16 amino acids. The CDR3 sequence: CASSSVFGTGAPEAFF. As DNA, the CDR3 is TGCGCCAGCAGTTCTGTCTTCGGGACAGGGGCCCCTGAAGCTTTCTTT.

This chain uses TRBV6-1 with TRBJ2-7, with 7 bases that match TRBD1. Per the germline V gene, CDR1 is MNHNS and CDR2 is SASEGT. CDR3 size: 13 residues. The trim removed 4 bases at V and 2 bases at J, leaving 2 bases unmatched. The CDR3: CASSAGTAYEQYF. CDR3 bases: TGTGCCAGCAGTGCAGGGACAGCCTACGAGCAGTACTTC.

This clone was seen a handful of times. The V gene is TRBV6-5, the J gene TRBJ1-5; weak D call: TRBD1 (6 bases). CDR1 and CDR2 from the germline V gene are MNHEY and SVGAGI. Trimming pared 6 bases from V and 9 bases from J, leaving 15 bases between. The CDR3 sequence is 13 residues long. For the CDR3, the DNA is TGTGCCAGCAGCCAACAGGGTCCTTGGCCCCAGCATTTT. Translated, it gives CASSQQGPWPQHF.

The rearrangement uses TRBV28 and TRBJ2-5; TRBD2 matches 10 bases. Losses at the gene ends were 7 bases for V and 5 bases for J; bases not matched to a gene: 7. The germline CDR1 and CDR2 sequences are MDHEN and SYDVKM. CDR3 length: 14 residues. CDR3 coding DNA: TGTGCCAGCAATAGCGGGAGGAGTGGGGAGACCCAGTACTTC. Protein: CASNSGRSGETQYF. The full variable domain, with the rest looked up from reference TRBV28 and TRBJ2-5, is DVKVTQSSRYLVKRTGEKVFLECVQDMDHENMFWYRQDPGLGLRLIYFSYDVKMKEKGDIPEGYSVSREKKERFSLILESASTNQTSMYLCASNSGRSGETQYFGPGTRLLVL.

The chain uses TRBV19 and TRBJ1-5, with 8 bases that match TRBD1. J lost 2 bases, V lost 2 bases, and 5 bases had no gene match. This CDR3 is 16 amino acids long. The V gene's germline CDR1 is LNHDA and CDR2 SQIVND (reference sequence). The CDR3 sequence: CASSIHGQGGNQPQHF. The CDR3 DNA is TGTGCCAGTAGTATACACGGACAGGGAGGCAATCAGCCCCAGCATTTT.

V gene TRBV29-1 combines with J gene TRBJ2-1; 8 bases fit TRBD1. The CDR3 length is 14 residues. Germline V gene sequence: CDR1 SQVTM, CDR2 ANQGSEA. V lost 7 bases to trimming and J lost 2 bases; unmatched junction nucleotides: 7. CDR3 protein: CSAGQGKAYNEQFF. CDR3 nucleotide sequence: TGCAGCGCTGGACAGGGAAAGGCCTACAATGAGCAGTTCTTC.

The chain recombines TRBV6-2 or TRBV6-3 with TRBJ2-5; 8 bases match TRBD2. CDR1 MNHEY and CDR2 SVGEGT come from the germline V gene. The CDR3 loop spans 17 amino acids. V lost 5 bases, J lost 9 bases, and 20 bases stayed unmatched. CDR3 DNA: TGTGCCAGCAGTCACGACCTTGCGGGGGGCCTAGGCAGGCCCCAGTACTTC. Its translation: CASSHDLAGGLGRPQYF.

The J gene is TRBJ1-2, the V gene TRBV28; 12 nucleotides align to TRBD1. Unmatched junction bases numbered 7, after V lost 3 bases and J lost 8 bases. From germline, CDR1 is MDHEN and CDR2 SYDVKM. CDR3 length: 15 amino acids. CDR3 bases: TGTGCCAGCAGTTTGATGGGACAGGGGGCCCAGGGCTACACCTTC. It encodes CASSLMGQGAQGYTF.

To note about this clone: Other DNA sequences from this sample encode an identical CDR3 as well. The chain links TRBV5-4 to TRBJ2-5; D may be TRBD2 (7 bases). V lost 0 bases to trimming and J lost 5 bases, with 11 bases between them. CDR1 is SGHNT, CDR2 YYREEE, per germline (reference sequence). The CDR3 loop spans 14 amino acids. This CDR3 reads CASSLAGGQETQYF. In nucleotides, the CDR3 is TGTGCCAGCAGCTTGGCCGGGGGGCAGGAGACCCAGTACTTC. The full variable domain, its missing parts supplied by reference TRBV5-4 and TRBJ2-5, is ETGVTQSPTHLIKTRGQQVTLRCSSQSGHNTVSWYQQALGQGPQFIFQYYREEENGRGNFPPRFSGLQFPNYSSELNVNALELDDSALYLCASSLAGGQETQYFGPGTRLLVL.

CDR3 nucleotides: TGTGCCAGCAGCACCCCGGGGGGATATGGCTACACCTTC. Residues: CASSTPGGYGYTF. The rearrangement uses TRBV5-4 and TRBJ1-2; D may be TRBD1 (5 bases). In germline, CDR1 is SGHNT, CDR2 YYREEE (reference sequence). The V end was cut by 4 bases, the J end by 5 bases, with 12 bases between. This CDR3 is built from 13 residues.